This T cell receptor beta chain comes out of a study of blood T cells in healthy people across ages. A sample-barcoded 5' primer and a J-beta primer mix were used in a second PCR of roughly 6 to 11 cycles. TCRdb recomputed calls from the 5' RACE reads with MiXCR, one row per CDR3 protein. This sample has over a million distinct CDR3 sequences, with approximately 43% found just once. Trimming took 1 base from V and 6 from J, leaving 10 bases between them. The CDR3 has 14 amino acids. In germline, CDR1 is LGHNT, CDR2 FRNRAP. The clonotype comes from a woman in her late teens or twenties in good health. The sequenced sample consisted of blood. The V and J genes are TRBV12-5 and TRBJ1-5; D gene ambiguous. CDR3 DNA sequence: TGTGCTAGTGGTTTGGCCACCTTGTCTCAGCCCCAGCATTTT. Its translation: CASGLATLSQPQHF.